The T cell receptor beta chain under discussion was sequenced for a study of blood T cell repertoires in COVID-19. Study as a whole: Sample material is recorded as cDNA or gDNA derived from T cells, B-cell-depleted T cells, or PBMCs.

Assay: immunoSEQ multiplex PCR; the TCRdb copy retains only in-frame clones and omits some. The sample contains about 90,000 clones, approximately 87% of which appear only once. The CDR3 loop spans 11 amino acids. CDR1 and CDR2 (germline): DFQATT, SNEGSKA (reference sequence). V was cut by 6 bases and J by 5 bases, with 9 bases left in between. Sequencing was carried out using peripheral blood. The TCR originated in a human donor in a cohort sampled during active COVID-19. V gene TRBV20-1 combines with J gene TRBJ2-3; D gene unclear. The CDR3: CSADLVDTQYF. The CDR3, as DNA: TGCAGTGCCGACCTAGTAGATACGCAGTATTTT.